A selection of T cell receptor beta chains follows, all from one sample in a study of cytomegalovirus exposure and HLA in healthy donors. Sequencing used immunoSEQ multiplex PCR; TCRdb keeps in-frame clones, though not all of them. The repertoire shows about 43,000 clones; the top ten hold 1.8%. Sequencing was carried out using PBMCs. Receptor source: a woman in her twenties or thirties in good health and CMV-seronegative. The CDR3 runs from the conserved cysteine through the conserved F or W. The D gene is left open where the match is weak.

j_gene,v_gene,d_gene,CDR3aa,CDR3nt
TRBJ2-3,TRBV28,TRBD2,CASSAGGTDTQYF,TGTGCCAGCAGTGCGGGGGGCACAGATACGCAGTATTTT
TRBJ2-5,TRBV30,NA,CAWAEGRETQYF,TGTGCCTGGGCCGAGGGGAGGGAGACCCAGTACTTC
TRBJ2-7,TRBV29-1,TRBD1,CSVATGNSYEQYF,TGCAGCGTCGCGACAGGGAACTCCTACGAGCAGTACTTC
TRBJ2-6,TRBV18,NA,CASSPPGQVFVLTF,TGTGCCAGCTCACCACCGGGACAAGTCTTCGTCCTGACTTTC
TRBJ1-2,TRBV25-1,NA,CASSEEAGRGYTF,TGTGCCAGCAGTGAGGAGGCAGGCCGGGGCTACACCTTC
TRBJ2-5,TRBV6-5,TRBD1,CASSYRGQGARETQYF,TGTGCCAGCAGTTACCGGGGACAGGGGGCGAGGGAGACCCAGTACTTC
TRBJ2-7,TRBV30,NA,CAWSVPRSHYEQYF,TGTGCCTGGAGTGTGCCTAGGTCCCACTACGAGCAGTACTTC
TRBJ2-1,TRBV27,TRBD2,CASSPITLLAGAYEQFF,TGTGCCAGCAGTCCAATAACCCTCCTAGCGGGAGCGTATGAGCAGTTCTTC
TRBJ1-2,TRBV29-1,NA,CSVGETADYGYTF,TGCAGCGTTGGTGAGACAGCTGACTATGGCTACACCTTC
TRBJ2-2,TRBV9,NA,CASSGNFGQNTGELFF,TGTGCCAGCAGCGGAAATTTCGGTCAGAACACCGGGGAGCTGTTTTTT
TRBJ2-7,TRBV27,TRBD1,CASRPDRGGRYEQYF,TGTGCCAGCAGACCCGACAGGGGAGGTAGATACGAGCAGTACTTC
TRBJ2-2,TRBV15,NA,CATSPWTGVGGELFF,TGTGCCACCAGCCCGTGGACGGGGGTCGGGGGGGAGCTGTTTTTT
TRBJ2-7,TRBV7-3,NA,CASSLKPGTYEQYF,TGTGCCAGCAGCTTAAAGCCGGGTACCTACGAGCAGTACTTC
TRBJ1-2,TRBV6-5,NA,CASSYVTGSGYGYTF,TGTGCCAGCAGTTACGTAACTGGGTCGGGCTATGGCTACACCTTC
TRBJ2-5,TRBV6-6,NA,CASTPGVGETQYF,TGTGCCAGCACCCCGGGGGTCGGGGAGACCCAGTACTTC
TRBJ2-7,TRBV28,NA,CASSYTTYEQYF,TGTGCCAGCAGCTATACCACCTACGAGCAGTACTTC
TRBJ1-2,TRBV14,TRBD1,CASRPTGQRYGYTF,TGTGCCAGCAGGCCAACGGGACAGCGGTACGGCTACACCTTC
TRBJ2-3,TRBV7-9,TRBD1,CASSYRRTGGFTDTQYF,TGTGCCAGCAGCTACCGTCGGACAGGGGGCTTCACAGATACGCAGTATTTT
TRBJ2-1,TRBV5-1,NA,CASSLRQGIHNEQFF,TGCGCCAGCAGCTTGAGGCAGGGAATCCACAATGAGCAGTTCTTC
TRBJ2-1,TRBV29-1,TRBD2,CSAADSGSPTNEQFF,TGCAGCGCAGCGGATAGCGGGAGCCCCACGAATGAGCAGTTCTTC
TRBJ1-4,TRBV18,NA,CASSPQGGGSEKLFF,TGTGCCAGCTCACCACAGGGCGGGGGCAGTGAAAAACTGTTTTTT
TRBJ2-3,TRBV7-8,TRBD2,CASSSRTSGSTDTQYF,TGTGCCAGCAGCTCCAGGACTAGCGGGAGCACAGATACGCAGTATTTT
TRBJ1-1,TRBV19,NA,CASSPTLGGNTEAFF,TGTGCCAGTAGTCCCACACTGGGGGGAAACACTGAAGCTTTCTTT
TRBJ2-1,TRBV9,TRBD2,CASSVLAAAGNEQFF,TGTGCCAGCAGCGTACTAGCGGCTGCGGGGAATGAGCAGTTCTTC
TRBJ1-4,TRBV7-9,NA,CASSLGSREKLFF,TGTGCCAGCAGCCTGGGGAGTCGAGAAAAACTGTTTTTT
TRBJ1-5,TRBV30,NA,CAWSARLNRYQPQHF,TGTGCCTGGAGTGCAAGACTGAATCGTTATCAGCCCCAGCATTTT
TRBJ1-2,TRBV28,NA,CASSLLSRYRGYTF,TGTGCCAGCAGTTTATTATCGAGATATCGGGGCTACACCTTC
TRBJ2-3,TRBV6-4,TRBD2,CASSDSAGGATDTQYF,TGTGCCAGCAGTGACTCGGCGGGAGGGGCCACAGATACGCAGTATTTT
TRBJ2-3,TRBV29-1,TRBD2,CSVELAGGPRDTQYF,TGCAGCGTTGAACTGGCGGGAGGGCCGCGAGATACGCAGTATTTT
TRBJ2-7,TRBV7-9,TRBD1,CASSSQGTGYEQYF,TGTGCCAGCAGCTCCCAGGGGACAGGCTACGAGCAGTACTTC
TRBJ1-5,TRBV6-5,NA,CASSYSGRGHQHQHF,TGTGCCAGCAGTTACTCAGGACGAGGGCATCAGCACCAGCATTTT
TRBJ2-7,TRBV18,TRBD2,CASSPLGPTSGRTNEQYF,TGTGCCAGCTCACCCCTAGGACCTACTAGCGGGAGAACGAACGAGCAGTACTTC
TRBJ1-1,TRBV7-9,NA,CASSSPPGYPEAFF,TGTGCCAGCAGCTCCCCCCCAGGGTATCCTGAAGCTTTCTTT
TRBJ1-5,TRBV19,NA,CASSPTSRANQPQHF,TGTGCCAGTAGTCCCACCTCCAGGGCGAATCAGCCCCAGCATTTT
TRBJ2-1,TRBV7-3,NA,CASSAGYSYNEQFF,TGTGCCAGCAGCGCGGGGTACTCCTACAATGAGCAGTTCTTC
TRBJ2-1,TRBV4-1,NA,CASSQATFRTRGEQFF,TGCGCCAGCAGCCAAGCAACCTTCCGAACCAGGGGAGAGCAGTTCTTC
TRBJ1-2,TRBV19,TRBD1,CASSIAQGDNYGYTF,TGTGCCAGTAGTATCGCGCAGGGGGATAACTATGGCTACACCTTC
TRBJ1-1,TRBV19,NA,CASSSPQRGNTEAFF,TGTGCCAGTAGTTCCCCCCAACGAGGGAACACTGAAGCTTTCTTT
TRBJ2-2,TRBV4-2,NA,CASSQRTANTGELFF,TGTGCCAGCAGCCAACGGACAGCGAACACCGGGGAGCTGTTTTTT
TRBJ2-7,TRBV28,TRBD1,CASSLAGTAYEQYF,TGTGCCAGCAGTTTAGCTGGGACAGCGTACGAGCAGTACTTC